Sequencing of this TCR beta chain was carried out in a study of blood T cell repertoires in COVID-19. This CDR3 contains 15 residues. V lost 2 bases and J lost 1, with 12 bases in between. Per the germline V gene, CDR1 is SGHKS and CDR2 is YYEKEE (reference sequence). Original data processing: Using reference gene primer amplification, nucleated cell counts were estimated. Clones were read by immunoSEQ multiplex PCR, and TCRdb kept only the in-frame ones, dropping some. V and J calls and clone size come straight from that table; D and trimming were deduced from the DNA. The repertoire has around 280,000 clones, roughly 90% of them found once; the top ten carry 1.7%.

The V and J genes are TRBV5-5 and TRBJ1-1; TRBD1 is a possible D gene (5 bases). This sequence originates from a woman under 30 with acute COVID-19. The sequencing sample was made of PBMCs or T cells enriched from blood (not recorded which). The CDR3 DNA sequence: TGTGCCAGCAGCTTACAGGTAGCCCAGAACACTGAAGCTTTCTTT. Translation gives CASSLQVAQNTEAFF.